These 5 T cell receptor beta chains were all obtained from the same sample, sequenced in a study of cytomegalovirus exposure and HLA in healthy donors (dated by TCRdb to the late 2010s). Receptors were amplified or captured by the immunoSEQ multiplex PCR assay. For the multiplex PCR, a mixture combining 60 forward primers for TCR Vbeta segments and 13 reverse primers for TCR Jbeta segments was used. Here the immuneACCESS table is served through TCRdb, limited to in-frame sequences with V and J called. Missing clones are a known gap in these copies; in checked studies unresolved V genes cover under half, and the rest lacks a known reason. Recorded for this sample are about 98,000 clones; more than 60% of them occurred a single time. Clones ranked in the top ten supply 6.5% to 8.5% of the sample. Sequenced sample: PBMCs. These receptors all come from a human donor in good health.

The chain recombines TRBV19 with TRBJ1-3; TRBD1 matches 8 bases. The CDR3 covers 14 residues. The V gene's germline CDR1 is LNHDA and CDR2 SQIVND (reference sequence). The CDR3 DNA is TGTGCAGCCCAGGACAGGGCGAGGGGAAACACCATATATTTT. Its translation is CAAQDRARGNTIYF. The whole variable domain, filled in from reference TRBV19 and TRBJ1-3, reads DGGITQSPKYLFRKEGQNVTLSCEQNLNHDAMYWYRQDPGQGLRLIYYSQIVNDFQKGDIAEGYSVSREKKESFPLTVTSAQKNPTAFYLCAAQDRARGNTIYFGEGSWLTVV.

The count of this clone is one. The chain has TRBV10-1 and TRBJ2-1; weak D call: TRBD2 (6 bases). V gave up 4 bases and J gave up 6 bases, with 16 bases separating them. Per germline, CDR1 WNHNN and CDR2 SYGVQD (reference sequence). The CDR3 is 15 amino acids. The CDR3 spells CASSVNREWSNEQFF. In DNA, the CDR3 is TGCGCCAGCAGTGTTAACCGGGAGTGGAGCAATGAGCAGTTCTTC.

This clone has a handful of counts. The chain employs TRBV11-2 and TRBJ2-3, with D unresolved. Germline V lookup: CDR1 SGHAT, CDR2 FQNNGV. Trimming removed 2 bases from V and 6 bases from J, with 6 bases in between. This CDR3 comprises 12 residues. The CDR3 protein is CASSLLRDTQYF. CDR3 bases: TGTGCCAGCAGCTTACTCAGGGATACGCAGTATTTT.

The genes are TRBV5-6 and TRBJ2-6; tentatively, D is TRBD1 (6 bases). Trimming removed 6 bases from V and 0 bases from J, with 10 bases in between. CDR3 length: 15 amino acids. CDR1 SGHDT and CDR2 YYEEEE come from the germline V gene. The CDR3 region has the DNA TGTGCCAGCAAAACAGGGCCCTCTGGGGCCAACGTCCTGACTTTC. Encoded protein: CASKTGPSGANVLTF.

The chain has TRBV6-5 and TRBJ1-2; 10 bases match TRBD1. Per the germline V gene, CDR1 is MNHEY and CDR2 is SVGAGI. This CDR3 is 15 amino acids long. With V trimmed by 8 bases and J by 7 bases, 13 bases remained unmatched. The CDR3 region has the DNA TGTGCCAGCTCCTATCGGCCGGGGACAGGGGTTGGCTACACCTTC. Its translation is CASSYRPGTGVGYTF.